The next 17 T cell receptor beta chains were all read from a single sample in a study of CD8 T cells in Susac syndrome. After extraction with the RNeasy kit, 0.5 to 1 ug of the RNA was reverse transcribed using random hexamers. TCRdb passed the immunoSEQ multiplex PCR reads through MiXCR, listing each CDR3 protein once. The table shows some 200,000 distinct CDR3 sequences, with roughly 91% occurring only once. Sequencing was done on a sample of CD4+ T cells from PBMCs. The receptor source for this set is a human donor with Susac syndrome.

CDR3 nucleotides: TGTGCCAGCTCACCACGTTTGGGGGACACTGAAGCTTTCTTT. As protein: CASSPRLGDTEAFF. V and J are TRBV18 and TRBJ1-1; possible D gene TRBD1, 5 bases. The CDR3 is 14 residues long. Trimming shortened V by 1 base and J by 3 bases, and 9 bases separated the two germline ends. CDR1 is KGHSH and CDR2 is LQKENI in the germline V gene.

CDR3 in DNA: TGTGCCAGCAGCCTCAGACTAGCGGGGCCCCAGTACTTC. Translating it yields CASSLRLAGPQYF. The chain is built from TRBV7-2 and TRBJ2-5, with 11 bases identical to TRBD2. The V and J ends lost 5 bases and 9 bases, in that order; junction bases with no gene match: 5. Germline V gene sequence: CDR1 SGHTA, CDR2 FQGNSA. The CDR3 covers 13 residues.

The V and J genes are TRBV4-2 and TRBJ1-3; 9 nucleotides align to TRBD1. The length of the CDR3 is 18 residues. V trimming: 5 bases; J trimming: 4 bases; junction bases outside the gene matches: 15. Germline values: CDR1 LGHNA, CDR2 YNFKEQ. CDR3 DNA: TGTGCCAGCAGCGCTCATTCCGGGAGGGACAGGGTAGGAAACACCATATATTTT. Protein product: CASSAHSGRDRVGNTIYF.

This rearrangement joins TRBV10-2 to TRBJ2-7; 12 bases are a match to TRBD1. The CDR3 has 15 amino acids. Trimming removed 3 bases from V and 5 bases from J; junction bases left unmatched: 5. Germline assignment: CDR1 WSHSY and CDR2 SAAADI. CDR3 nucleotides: TGCGCCAGCAGTGATTTCGGGACAGGGGGCCACGAGCAGTACTTC. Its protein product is CASSDFGTGGHEQYF.

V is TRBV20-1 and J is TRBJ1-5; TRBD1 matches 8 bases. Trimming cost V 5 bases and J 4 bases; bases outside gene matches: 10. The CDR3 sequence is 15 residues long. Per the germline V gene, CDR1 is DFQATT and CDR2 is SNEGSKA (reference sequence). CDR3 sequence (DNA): TGCAGTGCTCTAGATCTCGACAGGGGTAATCAGCCCCAGCATTTT. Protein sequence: CSALDLDRGNQPQHF.

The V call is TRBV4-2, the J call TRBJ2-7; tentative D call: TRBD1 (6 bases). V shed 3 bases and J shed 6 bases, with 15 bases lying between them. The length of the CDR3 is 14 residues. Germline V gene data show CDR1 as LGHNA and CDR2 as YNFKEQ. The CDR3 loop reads CASSHAPGVGEQYF. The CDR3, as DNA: TGTGCCAGCAGCCACGCCCCAGGGGTGGGCGAGCAGTACTTC.

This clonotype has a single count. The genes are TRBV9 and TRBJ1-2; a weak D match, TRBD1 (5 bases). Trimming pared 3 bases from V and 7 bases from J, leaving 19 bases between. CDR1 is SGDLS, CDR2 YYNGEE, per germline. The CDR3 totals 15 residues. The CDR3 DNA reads TGTGCCAGCAGCGCTCAACTCGGAGGGGAGGGTGGCTACACCTTC. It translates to CASSAQLGGEGGYTF.

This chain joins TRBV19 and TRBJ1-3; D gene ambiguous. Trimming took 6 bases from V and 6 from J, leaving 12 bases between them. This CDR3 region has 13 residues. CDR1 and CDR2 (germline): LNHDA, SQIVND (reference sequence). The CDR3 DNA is TGTGCCAGTAGCCCAGCAGAGACAAACACCATATATTTT. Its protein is CASSPAETNTIYF.

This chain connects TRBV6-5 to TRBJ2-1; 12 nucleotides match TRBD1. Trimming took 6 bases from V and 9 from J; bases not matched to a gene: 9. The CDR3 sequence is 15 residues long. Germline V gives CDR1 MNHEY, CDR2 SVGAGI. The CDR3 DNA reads TGTGCCAGCAGCCGGAAGGGACAGGGGGCCAGTGAGCAGTTCTTC. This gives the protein CASSRKGQGASEQFF.

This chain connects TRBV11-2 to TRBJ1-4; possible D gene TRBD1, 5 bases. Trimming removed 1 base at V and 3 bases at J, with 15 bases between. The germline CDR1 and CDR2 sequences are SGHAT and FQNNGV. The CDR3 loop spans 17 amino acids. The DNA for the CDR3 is TGTGCCAGCAGCTTAGTCCAAAGCGGGACTTCTAATGAAAAACTGTTTTTT. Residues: CASSLVQSGTSNEKLFF.

This CDR3 is CASRVTGYNTGELFF. CDR3 nucleotide sequence: TGTGCCAGCAGAGTGACAGGGTACAACACCGGGGAGCTGTTTTTT. This chain connects TRBV12-3 or TRBV12-4 to TRBJ2-2, with TRBD1 matching over 7 bases. The CDR3 loop spans 15 amino acids. The ends lost 6 bases at V and 2 bases at J; junction bases unmatched: 6.

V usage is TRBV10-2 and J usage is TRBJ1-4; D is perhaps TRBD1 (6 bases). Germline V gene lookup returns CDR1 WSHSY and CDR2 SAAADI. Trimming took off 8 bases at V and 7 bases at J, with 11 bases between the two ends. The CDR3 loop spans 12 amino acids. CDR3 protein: CASGGRAEKLFF. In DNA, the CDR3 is TGCGCCAGCGGGGGGCGTGCTGAAAAACTGTTTTTT.

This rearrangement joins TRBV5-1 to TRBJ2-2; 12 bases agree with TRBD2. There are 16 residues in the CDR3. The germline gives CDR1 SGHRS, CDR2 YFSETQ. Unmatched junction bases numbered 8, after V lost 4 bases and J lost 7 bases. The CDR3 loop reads CASSPVGLAGYGELFF. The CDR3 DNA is TGCGCCAGCAGCCCAGTCGGACTAGCGGGATACGGGGAGCTGTTTTTT.

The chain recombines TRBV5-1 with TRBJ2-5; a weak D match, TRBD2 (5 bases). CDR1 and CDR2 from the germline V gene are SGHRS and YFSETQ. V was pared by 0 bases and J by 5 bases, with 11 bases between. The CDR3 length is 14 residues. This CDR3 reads CASSLAAVLETQYF. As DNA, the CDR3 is TGCGCCAGCAGCTTGGCAGCGGTGTTGGAGACCCAGTACTTC.

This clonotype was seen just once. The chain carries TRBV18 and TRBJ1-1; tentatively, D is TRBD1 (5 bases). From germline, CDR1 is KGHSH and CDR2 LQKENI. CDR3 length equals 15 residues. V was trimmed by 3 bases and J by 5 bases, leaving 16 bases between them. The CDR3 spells CASSPVSQGGTEAFF. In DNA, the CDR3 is TGTGCCAGCTCACCCGTTTCTCAGGGAGGAACTGAAGCTTTCTTT.

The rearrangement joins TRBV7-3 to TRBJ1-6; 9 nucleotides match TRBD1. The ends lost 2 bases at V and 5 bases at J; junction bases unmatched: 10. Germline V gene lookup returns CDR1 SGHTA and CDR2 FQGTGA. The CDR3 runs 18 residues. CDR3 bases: TGTGCCAGCAGCTTAGATCAGCCGGGACAGGGAAATAATTCACCCCTCCACTTT. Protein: CASSLDQPGQGNNSPLHF.

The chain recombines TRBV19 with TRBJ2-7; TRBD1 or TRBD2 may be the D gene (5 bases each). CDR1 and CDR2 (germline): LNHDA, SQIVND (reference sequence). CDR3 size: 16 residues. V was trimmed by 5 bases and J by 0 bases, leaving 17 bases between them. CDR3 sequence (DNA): TGTGCCAGTAGTCGAAACCGGGACCCCGGCTCCTACGAGCAGTACTTC. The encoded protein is CASSRNRDPGSYEQYF.